This T cell receptor (beta chain) is from a study of T-cell memory formation after mild COVID-19. The overall study: Clusters of TCRs were largely donor specific. Whole-study findings and limits: A subset of responding clones appeared in pre-infection memory, suggesting cross-reactive memory joined. CD4+ contracting clones lay mainly in CM and EM, CD8+ ones in EMRA.

TCRdb re-called the 5' RACE reads through MiXCR, storing one row per CDR3 protein. The data hold 550,000 to 700,000 distinct CDR3 sequences, with roughly 17% observed a single time. This clonotype occurred a few times. The antigen remains unidentified. This CDR3 contains 15 residues. The V gene lost 1 base and the J gene lost 5 bases, with 14 bases spanning the gap. The V gene's germline CDR1 is LGHDT and CDR2 YNNKEL (reference sequence). The genes are TRBV3-1 and TRBJ2-5; D may be TRBD1 (5 bases). The sample comprised PBMCs or a T cell subset sorted from them (not recorded which). This clonotype was sampled from an adult woman who had mild COVID-19 (a few samples of this study predate the infection). Cell type and time point are not known. Here the CDR3 reads CASSQVNTPGETQYF. The DNA of the CDR3 is TGTGCCAGCAGCCAAGTTAACACACCAGGGGAGACCCAGTACTTC.